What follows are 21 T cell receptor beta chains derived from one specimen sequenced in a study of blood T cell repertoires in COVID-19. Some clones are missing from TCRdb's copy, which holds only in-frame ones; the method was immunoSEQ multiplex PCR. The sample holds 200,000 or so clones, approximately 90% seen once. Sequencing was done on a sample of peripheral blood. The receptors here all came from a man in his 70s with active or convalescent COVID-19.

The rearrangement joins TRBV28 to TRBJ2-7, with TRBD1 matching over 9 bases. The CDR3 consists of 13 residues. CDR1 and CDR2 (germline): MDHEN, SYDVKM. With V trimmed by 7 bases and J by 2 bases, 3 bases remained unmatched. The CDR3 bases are TGTGCCAGCACCGGGACAGGGACCTACGAGCAGTACTTC. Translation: CASTGTGTYEQYF. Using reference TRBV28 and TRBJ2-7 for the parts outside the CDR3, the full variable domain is DVKVTQSSRYLVKRTGEKVFLECVQDMDHENMFWYRQDPGLGLRLIYFSYDVKMKEKGDIPEGYSVSREKKERFSLILESASTNQTSMYLCASTGTGTYEQYFGPGTRLTVT.

For the CDR3, the DNA is TGTGCCAGCAGCACGCGACAGGGAGGCAGGGAGACCCAGTACTTC. Amino acids: CASSTRQGGRETQYF. V gene TRBV7-6 combines with J gene TRBJ2-5; a possible D gene is TRBD1 (7 bases). V was trimmed by 5 bases and J by 5 bases, leaving 18 bases between them. There are 15 residues in the CDR3. Germline V CDR1 and CDR2: SGHVS, FNYEAQ.

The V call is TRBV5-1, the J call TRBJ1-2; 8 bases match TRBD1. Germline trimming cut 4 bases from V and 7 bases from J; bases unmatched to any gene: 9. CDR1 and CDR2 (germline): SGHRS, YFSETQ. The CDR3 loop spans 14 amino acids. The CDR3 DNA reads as TGCGCCAGCAGCGGGGACAGGATCTATGGTGGCTACACCTTC. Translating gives CASSGDRIYGGYTF.

The CDR3 DNA reads as TGTGCCAGCAGTTGGGAGGGGACAGGAATTTATGGCTACACCTTC. This codes for CASSWEGTGIYGYTF. This chain connects TRBV6-2 or TRBV6-3 to TRBJ1-2, with 8 bases fitting TRBD1. J was trimmed by 5 bases and V by 4 bases; bases with no gene match: 9. This CDR3 is 15 amino acids long. Germline V gene lookup returns CDR1 MNHEY and CDR2 SVGEGT.

The CDR3 DNA is TGTGCCAGCAGGCGGTCTCCGACCGGGTTCTACGAGCAGTACTTC. It translates to CASRRSPTGFYEQYF. The chain joins TRBV11-2 to TRBJ2-7; D gene uncertain. Deletions cut 6 bases from V and 3 bases from J, with 18 bases between. Looked up from germline, CDR1 is SGHAT and CDR2 is FQNNGV. The CDR3 contains 15 residues.

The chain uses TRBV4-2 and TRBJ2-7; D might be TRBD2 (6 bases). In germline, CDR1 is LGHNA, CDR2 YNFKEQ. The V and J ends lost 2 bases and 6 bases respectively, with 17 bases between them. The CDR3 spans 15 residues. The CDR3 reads CASSQSVTSIGEQYF. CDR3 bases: TGTGCCAGCAGCCAATCCGTGACTAGTATCGGCGAGCAGTACTTC.

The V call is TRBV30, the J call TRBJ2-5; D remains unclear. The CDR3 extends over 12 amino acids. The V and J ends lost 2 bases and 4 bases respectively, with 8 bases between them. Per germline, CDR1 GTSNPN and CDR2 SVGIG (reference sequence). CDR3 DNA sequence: TGTGCCTGGAGTTCCGTCGGAGAGACCCAGTACTTC. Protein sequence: CAWSSVGETQYF.

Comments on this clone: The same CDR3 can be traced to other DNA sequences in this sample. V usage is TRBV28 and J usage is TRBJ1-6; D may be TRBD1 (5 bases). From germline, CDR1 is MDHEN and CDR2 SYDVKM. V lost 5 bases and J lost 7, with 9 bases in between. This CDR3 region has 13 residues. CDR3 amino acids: CASSLGGNSPLHF. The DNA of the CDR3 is TGTGCCAGCAGTCTGGGGGGGAATTCACCCCTCCACTTT.

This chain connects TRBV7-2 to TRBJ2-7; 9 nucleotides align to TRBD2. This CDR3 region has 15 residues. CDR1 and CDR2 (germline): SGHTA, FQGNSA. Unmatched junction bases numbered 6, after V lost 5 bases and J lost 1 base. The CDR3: CASSTLAGLSYEQYF. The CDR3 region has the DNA TGTGCCAGCAGCACACTAGCGGGCCTGTCCTACGAGCAGTACTTC.

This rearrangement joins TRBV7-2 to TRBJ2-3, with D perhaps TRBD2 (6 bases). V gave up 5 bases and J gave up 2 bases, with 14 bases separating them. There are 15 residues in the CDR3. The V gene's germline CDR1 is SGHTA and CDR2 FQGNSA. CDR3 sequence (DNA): TGTGCCAGCAGCCCCCTCGGGACTTTCACAGATACGCAGTATTTT. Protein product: CASSPLGTFTDTQYF.

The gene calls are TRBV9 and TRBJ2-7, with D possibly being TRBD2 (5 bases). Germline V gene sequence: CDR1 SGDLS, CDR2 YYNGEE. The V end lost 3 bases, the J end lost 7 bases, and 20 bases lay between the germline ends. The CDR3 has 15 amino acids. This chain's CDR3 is CASSAAGLGWGEQYF. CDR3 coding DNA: TGTGCCAGCAGCGCCGCCGGACTTGGCTGGGGTGAGCAGTACTTC.

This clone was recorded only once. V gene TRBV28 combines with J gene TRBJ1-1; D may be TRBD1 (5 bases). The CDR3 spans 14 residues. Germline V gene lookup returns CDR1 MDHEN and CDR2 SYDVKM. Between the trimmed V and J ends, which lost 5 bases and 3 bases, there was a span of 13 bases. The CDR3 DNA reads TGTGCCAGCAGTCCCCCGGAGGGGTACACTGAAGCTTTCTTT. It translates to CASSPPEGYTEAFF.

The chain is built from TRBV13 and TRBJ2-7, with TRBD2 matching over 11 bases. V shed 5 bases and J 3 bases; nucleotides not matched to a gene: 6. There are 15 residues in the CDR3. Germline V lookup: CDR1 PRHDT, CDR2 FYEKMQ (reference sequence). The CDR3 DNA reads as TGTGCCAGCAGCCGTGGGACTAGCGGATTCTACGAGCAGTACTTC. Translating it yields CASSRGTSGFYEQYF.

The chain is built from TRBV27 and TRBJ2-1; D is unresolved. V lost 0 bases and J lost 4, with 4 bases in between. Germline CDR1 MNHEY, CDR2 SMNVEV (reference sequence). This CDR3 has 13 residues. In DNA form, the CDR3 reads TGTGCCAGCAGTTTATCCAGGTACAATGAGCAGTTCTTC. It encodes CASSLSRYNEQFF.

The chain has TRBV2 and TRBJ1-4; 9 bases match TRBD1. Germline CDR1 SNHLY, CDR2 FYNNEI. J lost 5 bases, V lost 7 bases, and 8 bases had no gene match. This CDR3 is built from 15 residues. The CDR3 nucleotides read TGTGCCAGCACCGTCAACAGGGGGCTAAATGAAAAACTGTTTTTT. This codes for CASTVNRGLNEKLFF.

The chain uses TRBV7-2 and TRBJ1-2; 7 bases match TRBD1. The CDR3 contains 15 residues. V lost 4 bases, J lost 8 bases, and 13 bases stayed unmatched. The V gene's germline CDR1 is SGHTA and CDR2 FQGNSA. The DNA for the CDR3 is TGTGCCAGCAGCTCCTACCGAATGACAGGGCAAGGCTACACCTTC. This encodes CASSSYRMTGQGYTF.

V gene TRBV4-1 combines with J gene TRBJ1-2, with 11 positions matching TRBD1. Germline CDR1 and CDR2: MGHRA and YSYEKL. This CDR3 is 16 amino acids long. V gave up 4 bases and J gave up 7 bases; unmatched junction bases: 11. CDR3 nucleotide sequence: TGCGCCAGCAGCCTCGGGACAGGGGGACTTCGCGGTGGCTACACCTTC. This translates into CASSLGTGGLRGGYTF.

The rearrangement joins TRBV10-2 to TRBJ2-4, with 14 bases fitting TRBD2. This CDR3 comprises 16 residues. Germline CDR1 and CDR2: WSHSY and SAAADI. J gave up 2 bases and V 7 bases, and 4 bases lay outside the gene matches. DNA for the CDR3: TGCGCCAGCATGGGACTAGCGGGGGAAACCAAAAACATTCAGTACTTC. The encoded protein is CASMGLAGETKNIQYF.

The CDR3: CATSREGITGDGYGYTF. CDR3 nucleotides: TGTGCCACCAGCAGGGAAGGGATTACAGGGGACGGATATGGCTACACCTTC. This chain joins TRBV15 and TRBJ1-2; the match to TRBD1 covers 7 bases. CDR1 is LNHNV, CDR2 YYDKDF, per germline (reference sequence). V lost 3 bases, J lost 5 bases, and 15 bases stayed unmatched. The CDR3 length is 17 residues.

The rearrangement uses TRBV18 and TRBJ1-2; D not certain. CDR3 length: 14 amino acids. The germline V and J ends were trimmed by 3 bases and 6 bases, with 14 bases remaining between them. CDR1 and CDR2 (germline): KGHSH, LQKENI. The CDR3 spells CASSPTGRAHGYTF. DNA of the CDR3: TGTGCCAGCTCACCGACCGGGAGGGCTCATGGCTACACCTTC.

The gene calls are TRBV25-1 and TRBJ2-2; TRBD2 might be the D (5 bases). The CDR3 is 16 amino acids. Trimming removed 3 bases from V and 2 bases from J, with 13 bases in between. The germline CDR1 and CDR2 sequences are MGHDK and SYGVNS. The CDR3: CASSDRMGANTGELFF. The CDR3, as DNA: TGTGCCAGCAGTGATCGGATGGGAGCCAACACCGGGGAGCTGTTTTTT.